The 26 T cell receptor beta chains below come from one sample, sequenced in a study of neoadjuvant anti-PD-1 for oral cavity cancer. Generated by immunoSEQ multiplex PCR, the TCRdb table keeps only in-frame clones and is missing some. Of 40,000 to 50,000 clones listed, approximately 80% were seen once; the top ten hold around 4.9%. The time point: after neoadjuvant nivolumab, at surgical resection. This sample comprised PBMCs, obtained after nivolumab (anti-PD-1) treatment. The receptors originated from a person aged 35 to 85 with oral cavity squamous cell carcinoma.

This chain connects TRBV28 to TRBJ1-5; 7 positions agree with TRBD1. From germline, CDR1 is MDHEN and CDR2 SYDVKM. CDR3 size: 16 residues. V dropped 5 bases and J dropped 2; count of bases not matched to a gene: 9. This chain's CDR3 is CASSPQVGQGNQPQHF. DNA of the CDR3: TGTGCCAGCAGTCCCCAGGTCGGACAGGGCAATCAGCCCCAGCATTTT. Using reference TRBV28 and TRBJ1-5 for the parts outside the CDR3, the full variable domain is DVKVTQSSRYLVKRTGEKVFLECVQDMDHENMFWYRQDPGLGLRLIYFSYDVKMKEKGDIPEGYSVSREKKERFSLILESASTNQTSMYLCASSPQVGQGNQPQHFGDGTRLSIL.

CDR3 nucleotides: TGTGCCAGCAGTGAAGTCGGGAGGGCCGAGGGTACGCAGTATTTT. Residues: CASSEVGRAEGTQYF. The V call is TRBV6-1, the J call TRBJ2-3, with 8 bases that match TRBD2. The J segment lost 8 bases and the V segment lost 1 base, leaving 8 bases of the junction unmatched. The CDR3 contains 15 residues. Germline V gene data show CDR1 as MNHNS and CDR2 as SASEGT.

The rearrangement uses TRBV16 and TRBJ1-1; D gene unclear. The CDR3 extends over 14 amino acids. The ends were cut back, 5 bases at V and 10 bases at J, with 20 bases in the middle. Germline V gene data show CDR1 as KGHSY and CDR2 as FQNENV. Here the CDR3 reads CASSVRNRALRAFF. In DNA, the CDR3 is TGTGCCAGCAGCGTACGTAACCGGGCTCTGAGAGCTTTCTTT.

The genes are TRBV19 and TRBJ1-5; no reliable D call. Germline V gene lookup returns CDR1 LNHDA and CDR2 SQIVND (reference sequence). Between the trimmed V and J ends, which lost 7 bases and 1 base, there was a span of 17 bases. The CDR3 is 16 residues long. The CDR3 sequence: CASIPKIGGSNQPQHF. The CDR3 DNA reads TGTGCCAGTATCCCCAAAATTGGCGGGAGCAATCAGCCCCAGCATTTT.

The V gene is TRBV5-4, the J gene TRBJ2-7; 11 bases align to TRBD2. The junction had 14 bases not matched to a gene; V was cut back by 0 bases and J by 3 bases. The CDR3 runs 19 residues. CDR1 is SGHNT, CDR2 YYREEE, per germline (reference sequence). The CDR3 DNA reads TGTGCCAGCAGCTTGGATAAGGGGACTAGCGGCGTGGGGGACTACGAGCAGTACTTC. This sequence encodes CASSLDKGTSGVGDYEQYF.

The chain recombines TRBV19 with TRBJ1-6; the match to TRBD1 covers 10 bases. The V segment lost 7 bases and the J segment 7 bases; nucleotides outside the gene matches: 13. CDR1 is LNHDA, CDR2 SQIVND, per germline (reference sequence). The CDR3 has 17 amino acids. The CDR3 DNA reads TGTGCCAGTAAAGGGGGGACAGGGGTATTTGTGAATTCACCCCTCCACTTT. Translating it yields CASKGGTGVFVNSPLHF.

The chain is built from TRBV7-8 and TRBJ2-3; possible D gene TRBD1, 5 bases. Trimming took 1 base from V and 4 from J, leaving 6 bases between them. The CDR3 has 13 residues. Germline assignment: CDR1 SGHVS and CDR2 FQNEAQ. The CDR3 here is CASSLEGADTQYF. As DNA, the CDR3 is TGTGCCAGCAGCTTAGAAGGGGCAGATACGCAGTATTTT. Full variable domain (missing parts from reference TRBV7-8 and TRBJ2-3): GAGVSQSPRYKVAKRGQDVALRCDPISGHVSLFWYQQALGQGPEFLTYFQNEAQLDKSGLPSDRFFAERPEGSVSTLKIQRTQQEDSAVYLCASSLEGADTQYFGPGTRLTVL.

A few counts support this clone. The genes are TRBV12-5 and TRBJ1-6, with 8 bases fitting TRBD1. The V segment lost 3 bases and the J segment 10 bases; nucleotides outside the gene matches: 5. Germline lookup yields CDR1 LGHNT and CDR2 FRNRAP. The CDR3 sequence is 14 residues long. The CDR3 protein is CASGFRGLWSPLHF. The CDR3 DNA follows: TGTGCTAGTGGTTTCAGGGGGCTGTGGTCACCCCTCCACTTT.

V and J are TRBV19 and TRBJ2-1, with 8 bases fitting TRBD2. Germline V gene data show CDR1 as LNHDA and CDR2 as SQIVND (reference sequence). V was pared by 6 bases and J by 4 bases, with 8 bases of the junction left unmatched. The CDR3 totals 15 residues. The DNA of the CDR3 is TGTGCCAGTAGAAGCGGGGGAGTGTCTTACAATGAGCAGTTCTTC. Its translation: CASRSGGVSYNEQFF. The variable domain in full, with the rest retrieved from reference TRBV19 and TRBJ2-1, is DGGITQSPKYLFRKEGQNVTLSCEQNLNHDAMYWYRQDPGQGLRLIYYSQIVNDFQKGDIAEGYSVSREKKESFPLTVTSAQKNPTAFYLCASRSGGVSYNEQFFGPGTRLTVL.

V usage is TRBV7-9 and J usage is TRBJ1-2; D is ambiguous. The CDR3 is 10 residues long. The V and J ends lost 5 bases and 13 bases respectively, with 11 bases between them. Germline assignment: CDR1 SEHNR and CDR2 FQNEAQ (reference sequence). The CDR3 loop is CASSHPLPTF. CDR3 nucleotide sequence: TGTGCCAGCAGCCACCCCCTCCCCACCTTC.

This clone was observed a few times. The rearrangement links TRBV7-2 to TRBJ1-6; D gene ambiguous. The CDR3 runs to 13 residues. Germline V CDR1 and CDR2: SGHTA, FQGNSA. Trimming took off 5 bases at V and 6 bases at J, with 8 bases between the two ends. In nucleotides, the CDR3 is TGTGCCAGCAGCACGCAACCTAATTCACCCCTCCACTTT. This sequence encodes CASSTQPNSPLHF.

This clone was counted only a few times. Here the CDR3 DNA reads TGTGCCAGCAGTGTCAGGGGGACGGCAGATACGCAGTATTTT. This sequence encodes CASSVRGTADTQYF. This chain connects TRBV2 to TRBJ2-3; 7 bases map to TRBD1. V lost 4 bases, J lost 4 bases, and 5 bases stayed unmatched. Per the germline V gene, CDR1 is SNHLY and CDR2 is FYNNEI. The CDR3 loop spans 14 amino acids. Based on the CDR3 plus reference TRBV2 and TRBJ2-3, the full variable domain is EPEVTQTPSHQVTQMGQEVILRCVPISNHLYFYWYRQILGQKVEFLVSFYNNEISEKSEIFDDQFSVERPDGSNFTLKIRSTKLEDSAMYFCASSVRGTADTQYFGPGTRLTVL.

The rearrangement joins TRBV5-4 to TRBJ2-5, with TRBD2 matching 12 bases. The CDR3 runs 15 residues. After removal of 3 bases from V and 5 bases from J, the junction contained 5 bases not matched to a gene. Germline V gene sequence: CDR1 SGHNT, CDR2 YYREEE (reference sequence). The chain's CDR3 is CASSSSGGARETQYF. CDR3 sequence (DNA): TGTGCCAGCAGCTCTAGCGGGGGGGCCCGCGAGACCCAGTACTTC.

The V and J genes are TRBV2 and TRBJ1-2; 10 nucleotides agree with TRBD1. This CDR3 comprises 17 residues. From germline, CDR1 is SNHLY and CDR2 FYNNEI. The junction had 4 bases not matched to a gene; V was cut back by 0 bases and J by 0 bases. For the CDR3, the DNA is TGTGCCAGCAGTGAAGCCGGGACAGGGGTTTCTAACTATGGCTACACCTTC. Its translation is CASSEAGTGVSNYGYTF.

The genes are TRBV11-2 and TRBJ2-1; D not certain. The germline V gene has CDR1 SGHAT and CDR2 FQNNGV. The V end lost 0 bases, the J end lost 10 bases, and 10 bases lay between the germline ends. This CDR3 has 13 residues. Here the CDR3 reads CASSLDVGGEQFF. CDR3 DNA sequence: TGTGCCAGCAGCTTAGATGTGGGTGGAGAGCAGTTCTTC. Drawing the rest from reference TRBV11-2 and TRBJ2-1, the complete variable domain is EAGVAQSPRYKIIEKRQSVAFWCNPISGHATLYWYQQILGQGPKLLIQFQNNGVVDDSQLPKDRFSAERLKGVDSTLKIQPAKLEDSAVYLCASSLDVGGEQFFGPGTRLTVL.

This clone appeared once. This sequence joins TRBV10-3 and TRBJ2-5; 7 bases line up with TRBD1. The length of the CDR3 is 14 residues. Trimming cost V 2 bases and J 3 bases; bases outside gene matches: 3. Germline-derived CDR1 and CDR2 are ENHRY and SYGVKD. CDR3 residues: CAISEPGTEETQYF. The DNA for the CDR3 is TGTGCCATCAGTGAGCCGGGGACAGAAGAGACCCAGTACTTC.

The chain combines TRBV28 with TRBJ2-7; tentatively, D is TRBD2 (6 bases). V lost 1 base to trimming and J lost 2 bases, with 12 bases between them. Germline assignment: CDR1 MDHEN and CDR2 SYDVKM. CDR3 length: 15 amino acids. The CDR3 reads CASSLFGGATYEQYF. CDR3 nucleotides: TGTGCCAGCAGTTTATTCGGAGGGGCCACCTACGAGCAGTACTTC.

This clone came up a few times. V and J are TRBV11-2 and TRBJ2-7, with D possibly called TRBD1 or TRBD2 (5 bases each). Germline loops: CDR1 SGHAT, CDR2 FQNNGV. There are 19 residues in the CDR3. Trimming shortened V by 1 base and J by 9 bases, and 31 bases separated the two germline ends. The CDR3 DNA reads TGTGCCAGCAGCTTAGTAGCCTGGGGTGGCAGGGCCTTGGATGGGGGGCAGTACTTC. It encodes CASSLVAWGGRALDGGQYF.

This chain uses TRBV15 with TRBJ2-3; D gene uncertain. The CDR3 extends over 14 amino acids. V was trimmed by 0 bases and J by 1 base, leaving 5 bases between them. Germline values: CDR1 LNHNV, CDR2 YYDKDF (reference sequence). CDR3 bases: TGTGCCACCAGCAGAGATTATGGCACAGATACGCAGTATTTT. Translated: CATSRDYGTDTQYF.

The chain carries TRBV11-2 and TRBJ1-6; 7 nucleotides align to TRBD1. With V trimmed by 5 bases and J by 10 bases, 11 bases remained unmatched. Per germline, CDR1 SGHAT and CDR2 FQNNGV. The CDR3 consists of 15 residues. CDR3 residues: CASSGTGRGESPLHF. CDR3 DNA: TGTGCCAGCAGCGGAACGGGCAGGGGGGAGTCACCCCTCCACTTT.

The J gene is TRBJ1-6, the V gene TRBV19, with 8 bases that match TRBD1. V dropped 0 bases and J dropped 3; count of bases not matched to a gene: 13. The length of the CDR3 is 20 residues. CDR1 LNHDA and CDR2 SQIVND come from the germline V gene (reference sequence). The DNA of the CDR3 is TGTGCCAGTAGTATAGATACAGTCAAGGGACAGGTCAACTATAATTCACCCCTCCACTTT. Its protein is CASSIDTVKGQVNYNSPLHF.

This CDR3 is CASSLDWGLDNEQFF. The CDR3, as DNA: TGTGCCAGCAGCTTAGACTGGGGGTTGGACAATGAGCAGTTCTTC. The chain links TRBV11-3 to TRBJ2-1, with D tentatively TRBD1 or TRBD2 (5 bases each). The CDR3 spans 15 residues. Per the germline V gene, CDR1 is SGHNT and CDR2 is YENEEA. V was cut by 0 bases and J by 5 bases, with 11 bases left in between.

This chain connects TRBV7-2 to TRBJ1-5, with D perhaps matching TRBD1 (5 bases). The CDR3 covers 15 residues. Germline loops: CDR1 SGHTA, CDR2 FQGNSA. Trimming stripped 10 bases from V and 2 bases from J, with 18 bases between. CDR3 coding DNA: TGTGCCACCACTCCCGGGGCAGTTCGCAATCAGCCCCAGCATTTT. Translated, it gives CATTPGAVRNQPQHF.

The V and J genes are TRBV5-6 and TRBJ2-5; no definite D call. The better agreement between TRBJ2-7 and the DNA end casts doubt on the J call. The CDR3 totals 14 residues. Germline CDR1 is SGHDT and CDR2 is YYEEEE. CDR3 sequence reads: CASSKVRLNYEQYF. The CDR3 nucleotides are TGTGCCAGCAGCAAGGTACGCCTAAACTACGAGCAGTACTTC.

The V and J genes are TRBV2 and TRBJ1-1; a weak D match, TRBD1 (6 bases). CDR1 and CDR2 from the germline V gene are SNHLY and FYNNEI. This CDR3 spans 14 amino acids. With 0 bases removed from V and 10 bases from J, the gap between germline ends came to 15 bases. The DNA of the CDR3 is TGTGCCAGCAGTGAAGCGCTGGGGGCCCCTGGAGCTTTCTTT. Translation: CASSEALGAPGAFF.

V gene TRBV5-4 combines with J gene TRBJ2-5; 9 nucleotides agree with TRBD2. Germline V gives CDR1 SGHNT, CDR2 YYREEE (reference sequence). The V and J ends lost 1 base and 4 bases, in that order; junction bases with no gene match: 5. The length of the CDR3 is 15 residues. This CDR3 reads CASSLLAGIGETQYF. As DNA, the CDR3 is TGTGCCAGCAGCTTGCTAGCGGGGATTGGAGAGACCCAGTACTTC.